What follows is one T cell receptor (beta chain) and its context. The antigen remains unidentified. RNA amounts of about 0.5 to 1 ug underwent reverse transcription with random hexamers. A single record per CDR3 protein comes from TCRdb applying MiXCR to the immunoSEQ multiplex PCR reads. The sample includes a few hundred thousand distinct CDR3 sequences, about nine tenths of them seen just once. The germline CDR1 and CDR2 sequences are SGDLS and YYNGEE. V lost 5 bases, J lost 7 bases, and 10 bases lay in between. The CDR3 is 11 residues long. Peripheral blood CD8+ and CD4+ T cells were profiled by TCR beta sequencing. The multiple sclerosis controls, all treatment-naive patients, had relapsing-remitting disease that was stable or active. This sample was included in a study of CD8 T cells in Susac syndrome. Study observations and caveats: By the study's own acknowledgment, its TCR sequencing and HLA analysis included relatively few individuals.

The chain employs TRBV9 and TRBJ2-7; D may be TRBD1 (5 bases). This receptor was identified in a human donor with multiple sclerosis. Material for sequencing was CD8+ T cells from PBMCs. Here the CDR3 DNA reads TGTGCCAGCAGAGCCGCAGGGGAGCAGTACTTC. Its translation: CASRAAGEQYF.